The sample holds a few counts of the clone carrying this T cell receptor beta chain. Its antigen remains unknown. The V segment lost 5 bases and the J segment 7 bases; nucleotides outside the gene matches: 9. CDR3 length: 15 amino acids. These data belong to a study of response to subunit inactivated influenza vaccine. TCRdb called the RT-PCR reads again in MiXCR, with one record for every CDR3 protein. Of around 850,000 distinct CDR3 sequences in the sample, approximately 18% were seen once. Study results and limitations: It was suggested by the authors that few new T cells are recruited by each seasonal influenza vaccination.

The specimen comprised PBMCs from blood, sampled 5 days after vaccination. This sequence originates from a man aged 45-60 years who received an inactivated influenza vaccine. This chain joins TRBV12-3 or TRBV12-4 and TRBJ2-3, with 10 bases aligning to TRBD2. The CDR3 here is CASSPSSGGGYTQYF. CDR3 coding DNA: TGTGCCAGCAGTCCTTCTAGCGGGGGTGGGTATACGCAGTATTTT.